The source of this TCR beta chain is a study of blood T cell repertoires in COVID-19. Study details: Nucleic acid was either cDNA or gDNA, and it came from T cells, B-cell-depleted T cells, or PBMCs.

Assay used: immunoSEQ multiplex PCR; TCRdb lists only in-frame clones, some missing. The sample yields around 300,000 clones, around 90% seen once. The CDR3 spans 15 residues. Germline V lookup: CDR1 SGDLS, CDR2 YYNGEE. V lost 3 bases to trimming and J lost 5 bases; unmatched junction nucleotides: 7. This clonotype was sampled from a man younger than 35 with active or convalescent COVID-19. The source material was peripheral blood. V is TRBV9 and J is TRBJ2-5; TRBD2 agrees at 10 bases. The CDR3 loop reads CASSASGGAAETQYF. CDR3 in DNA: TGTGCCAGCAGCGCAAGCGGGGGGGCTGCGGAGACCCAGTACTTC.